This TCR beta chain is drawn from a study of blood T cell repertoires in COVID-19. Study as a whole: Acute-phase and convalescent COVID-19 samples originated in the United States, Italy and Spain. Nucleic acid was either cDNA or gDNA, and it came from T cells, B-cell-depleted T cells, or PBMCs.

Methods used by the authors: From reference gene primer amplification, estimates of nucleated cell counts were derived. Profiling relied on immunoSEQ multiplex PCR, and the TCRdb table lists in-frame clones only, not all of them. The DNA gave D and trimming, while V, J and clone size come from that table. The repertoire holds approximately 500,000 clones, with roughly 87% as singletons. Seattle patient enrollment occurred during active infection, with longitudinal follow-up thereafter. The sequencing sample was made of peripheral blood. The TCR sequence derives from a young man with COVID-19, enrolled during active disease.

The CDR3 reads CATSVGGANGEAFF. The CDR3 DNA reads as TGTGCCACCAGTGTCGGGGGGGCGAATGGTGAAGCTTTCTTT. The chain recombines TRBV24-1 with TRBJ1-1; D is possibly TRBD1 (6 bases). The CDR3 runs to 14 residues. In germline, CDR1 is KGHDR, CDR2 SFDVKD. V gave up 5 bases and J gave up 7 bases, with 16 bases separating them.